A single sample is the source of the 29 T cell receptor beta chains below, sequenced in a study of early T cells in non-severe SARS-CoV-2 infection. MiXCR was run by TCRdb on the 5' RACE reads, yielding one entry per CDR3 protein. Among roughly 40,000 distinct CDR3 sequences listed, over 3% were seen once. Sequenced: whole blood. The receptors were sampled from an adult who was a healthcare worker with PCR-confirmed SARS-CoV-2 infection or an uninfected control (not recorded which).

This clonotype came up many times. V is TRBV5-5 and J is TRBJ1-1, with D possibly matching TRBD1 (6 bases). The CDR3 is 13 residues long. The V gene lost 4 bases and the J gene lost 1 base, with 8 bases spanning the gap. Per the germline V gene, CDR1 is SGHKS and CDR2 is YYEKEE (reference sequence). The CDR3 DNA is TGTGCCAGCAGCACACAGGGGAACACTGAAGCTTTCTTT. Its translation is CASSTQGNTEAFF.

Many counts were recorded for this clonotype. The gene calls are TRBV27 and TRBJ2-5; no clear D. This CDR3 is built from 13 residues. The V and J ends lost 9 bases and 9 bases respectively, with 20 bases between them. Germline loops: CDR1 MNHEY, CDR2 SMNVEV (reference sequence). The CDR3 sequence: CASGPNPLASQYF. The CDR3 coding sequence is TGTGCCAGTGGTCCCAACCCGTTGGCGTCCCAGTACTTC.

In this sample, this clonotype turned up many times. J is TRBJ2-2 and V is TRBV10-2; D unresolved. The CDR3 is 15 amino acids. V lost 3 bases and J lost 0, with 8 bases in between. CDR1 is WSHSY and CDR2 is SAAADI in the germline V gene. CDR3 residues: CASSDGSANTGELFF. Here the CDR3 DNA reads TGCGCCAGCAGTGATGGATCGGCGAACACCGGGGAGCTGTTTTTT.

This clonotype was picked up many times. The chain combines TRBV20-1 with TRBJ1-2; D is possibly TRBD1 (6 bases). The length of the CDR3 is 12 residues. The V gene lost 7 bases and the J gene lost 6 bases, with 15 bases spanning the gap. The germline V gene has CDR1 DFQATT and CDR2 SNEGSKA (reference sequence). The CDR3 DNA follows: TGCAGTGGAAACAGGGCGCAGGATGGCTACACCTTC. Translating gives CSGNRAQDGYTF.

This clonotype has ten or more counts. CDR3 DNA: TGTGCCAGTAGCCGGGGGACAGGGGGGTCCTACGAGCAGTACTTC. Its protein is CASSRGTGGSYEQYF. This sequence joins TRBV19 and TRBJ2-7, with 11 bases lining up with TRBD1. The CDR3 is 15 amino acids. Germline CDR1 reads LNHDA; CDR2 reads SQIVND (reference sequence). Unmatched junction bases numbered 5, after V lost 6 bases and J lost 1 base.

A remark on this clonotype: Its ends do not fully match the called genes, so a read error is possible. The chain combines TRBV7-2 with TRBJ2-7; D not resolved. This CDR3 region has 12 residues. Germline loops: CDR1 SGHTA, CDR2 FQGNSA. The CDR3 DNA reads TGTGCCAACAGCCCGAAGAGGTACGAGCAGTACTTC. Protein product: CANSPKRYEQYF.

This clonotype was observed at least ten times. V usage is TRBV7-2 and J usage is TRBJ2-5; D ambiguous. Deletions cut 0 bases from V and 5 bases from J, with 16 bases between. Germline CDR1 and CDR2: SGHTA and FQGNSA. This CDR3 comprises 16 residues. The CDR3 DNA is TGTGCCAGCAGCTTAGCTTGGGTCAACCCTGGGGAGACCCAGTACTTC. This codes for CASSLAWVNPGETQYF.

A few counts support this clonotype. The gene calls are TRBV12-3 or TRBV12-4 and TRBJ1-4, with D possibly matching TRBD1 (5 bases). This CDR3 has 15 residues. V dropped 4 bases and J dropped 8 bases, with 17 bases sitting between them. CDR3 amino acids: CASSSTGARGEKLFF. For the CDR3, the DNA is TGTGCCAGCAGTTCGACCGGGGCCCGGGGAGAAAAACTGTTTTTT.

This clonotype has at least ten counts. CDR3 DNA sequence: TGTGCCAGCAGCGTTGGGGGACTAGCGGGGCAAGAGACCCAGTACTTC. Its protein product is CASSVGGLAGQETQYF. This rearrangement joins TRBV9 to TRBJ2-5, with 13 positions matching TRBD2. CDR3 length: 16 amino acids. The germline V gene has CDR1 SGDLS and CDR2 YYNGEE. V gave up 2 bases and J gave up 2 bases; unmatched junction bases: 3.

This clonotype came up many times. The chain couples TRBV6-4 to TRBJ1-2, with a weak D call TRBD1 (5 bases). The CDR3 is 12 amino acids. Germline V CDR1 and CDR2: MRHNA, SNTAGT. V dropped 9 bases and J dropped 8 bases, with 16 bases sitting between them. CDR3 sequence (DNA): TGTGCCAGGCGCAGGGCAGGCGCCGGCTACACCTTC. Residues: CARRRAGAGYTF.

This clonotype was seen ten or more times. The rearrangement joins TRBV11-2 to TRBJ2-3, with D unclear. Trimming left V 0 bases short and J 8 bases short, with 9 bases between. The V gene's germline CDR1 is SGHAT and CDR2 FQNNGV. The CDR3 spans 13 residues. CDR3 residues: CASSLDAVGTQYF. The CDR3 DNA is TGTGCCAGCAGCTTAGACGCCGTTGGTACGCAGTATTTT.

This clonotype occurred many times. In nucleotides, the CDR3 is TGTGCCAGCAGCGGTGGGGGGGAGCAGTACTTC. Its protein is CASSGGGEQYF. The chain is built from TRBV7-8 and TRBJ2-7, with D perhaps matching TRBD2 (6 bases). With 5 bases removed from V and 7 bases from J, the gap between germline ends came to 9 bases. From germline, CDR1 is SGHVS and CDR2 FQNEAQ. This CDR3 comprises 11 residues.

This clonotype appeared a few times. This chain uses TRBV6-6 with TRBJ1-1; 10 bases align to TRBD1. This CDR3 region has 15 residues. V lost 5 bases to trimming and J lost 3 bases; unmatched junction nucleotides: 6. Looked up from germline, CDR1 is MNHNY and CDR2 is SVGAGI (reference sequence). The CDR3 sequence is CASSHPGQGYTEAFF. CDR3 coding DNA: TGTGCCAGCAGTCACCCGGGACAGGGGTACACTGAAGCTTTCTTT.

The chain joins TRBV20-1 to TRBJ2-3, with TRBD2 identical over 8 bases. CDR3 length: 14 residues. After removal of 5 bases from V and 2 bases from J, the junction contained 6 bases not matched to a gene. Germline values: CDR1 DFQATT, CDR2 SNEGSKA (reference sequence). In DNA form, the CDR3 reads TGCAGTGCTCTAAGCGGGGGCCCCACAGATACGCAGTATTTT. It specifies CSALSGGPTDTQYF.

This clonotype was counted a few times. The gene calls are TRBV24-1 and TRBJ1-2, with D maybe TRBD1 (5 bases). Trimming took 9 bases from V and 4 from J, leaving 11 bases between them. Germline CDR1 and CDR2: KGHDR and SFDVKD. The CDR3 is 12 residues long. For the CDR3, the DNA is TGTGCCACCTCTCAGGGATCCTATGGCTACACCTTC. It translates to CATSQGSYGYTF.

The V and J genes are TRBV15 and TRBJ2-2; 8 bases map to TRBD1. Germline CDR1 is LNHNV and CDR2 is YYDKDF (reference sequence). V was clipped by 8 bases and J by 3 bases; unmatched bases: 8. This CDR3 is 15 amino acids long. The CDR3 region is CATSQGGTDTGELFF. Here the CDR3 DNA reads TGTGCCACCTCACAGGGGGGCACGGACACCGGGGAGCTGTTTTTT.

This clonotype was detected many times. The CDR3 loop is CASSYSVSGELFF. CDR3 sequence (DNA): TGTGCCAGCAGTTACTCGGTCTCCGGGGAGCTGTTTTTT. The chain combines TRBV6-5 with TRBJ2-2; D is uncertain. Germline lookup yields CDR1 MNHEY and CDR2 SVGAGI. Trimming took off 0 bases at V and 6 bases at J, with 5 bases between the two ends. This CDR3 has 13 residues.

At least ten counts were recorded for this clonotype. The rearrangement joins TRBV6-5 to TRBJ1-4, with 7 bases aligning to TRBD1. With 6 bases clipped from V and 4 bases from J, the junction kept 11 bases outside the gene matches. The CDR3 sequence is 16 residues long. The germline gives CDR1 MNHEY, CDR2 SVGAGI. The CDR3 nucleotides are TGTGCCAGCAGACCTACAGGGGTGAGGAGTAATGAAAAACTGTTTTTT. It codes for CASRPTGVRSNEKLFF.

This clonotype was observed many times. CDR3 DNA: TGCAGCGGTCGACTTCAGCAAGAGACCCAGTACTTC. Translating gives CSGRLQQETQYF. The V and J genes are TRBV29-1 and TRBJ2-5; D remains ambiguous. Germline V gene data show CDR1 as SQVTM and CDR2 as ANQGSEA. The CDR3 totals 12 residues. V was pared by 7 bases and J by 2 bases, with 11 bases between.

This clonotype has ten or more counts. This sequence joins TRBV27 and TRBJ2-7; a possible D gene is TRBD2 (6 bases). The CDR3 has 15 amino acids. V lost 3 bases to trimming and J lost 4 bases, with 16 bases between them. Germline CDR1 is MNHEY and CDR2 is SMNVEV (reference sequence). The CDR3 DNA reads TGTGCCAGCAGTTTGGGGGGAGTTCGGGTTTACGAGCAGTACTTC. Translating it yields CASSLGGVRVYEQYF.

At least ten counts were recorded for this clonotype. The chain recombines TRBV20-1 with TRBJ2-7; 13 nucleotides align to TRBD2. J was trimmed by 4 bases and V by 6 bases; bases with no gene match: 15. The CDR3 spans 17 residues. Germline V CDR1 and CDR2: DFQATT, SNEGSKA (reference sequence). The CDR3 region is CSASDPGLAGRYYEQYF. The CDR3 nucleotides are TGCAGTGCCTCCGACCCGGGACTAGCGGGGCGCTATTACGAGCAGTACTTC.

This clonotype was seen at least ten times. The genes are TRBV18 and TRBJ2-6; unclear D gene. Between the trimmed V and J ends, which lost 6 bases and 4 bases, there was a span of 7 bases. Germline V CDR1 and CDR2: KGHSH, LQKENI. The CDR3 runs 13 residues. The CDR3 spells CASSPTGANVLTF. The CDR3 DNA follows: TGTGCCAGCTCCCCAACCGGGGCCAACGTCCTGACTTTC.

This clonotype was counted only a few times. J is TRBJ2-3 and V is TRBV2; D possibly corresponds to TRBD2 (6 bases). This CDR3 spans 17 amino acids. From germline, CDR1 is SNHLY and CDR2 FYNNEI. V shed 0 bases and J shed 6 bases, with 19 bases lying between them. CDR3 sequence reads: CASSEARYSSSEDTQYF. Here the CDR3 DNA reads TGTGCCAGCAGTGAAGCGCGGTATTCCTCTAGCGAGGATACGCAGTATTTT.

This clonotype was picked up many times. The chain is built from TRBV10-3 and TRBJ2-7; no clear D gene. The germline V gene encodes CDR1 ENHRY and CDR2 SYGVKD. The ends were cut back, 6 bases at V and 2 bases at J, with 5 bases in the middle. The CDR3 is 11 residues long. This CDR3 is CAISDTYEQYF. The DNA for the CDR3 is TGTGCCATCAGCGACACCTACGAGCAGTACTTC.

This clonotype was observed many times. This chain links TRBV7-9 with TRBJ2-2; D gene ambiguous. Trimming removed 2 bases from V and 6 bases from J, with 4 bases in between. The CDR3 length is 12 residues. CDR1 is SEHNR and CDR2 is FQNEAQ in the germline V gene (reference sequence). DNA of the CDR3: TGTGCCAGCAGCTTAAAGCCCGGGGAGCTGTTTTTT. Residues: CASSLKPGELFF.

This clonotype was seen repeatedly, ten times or more. CDR3 sequence (DNA): TGTGCCAGCAGTTATGACAGGGTTTACGAGCAGTACTTC. It yields the protein CASSYDRVYEQYF. This chain joins TRBV6-6 and TRBJ2-7; TRBD1 matches at 7 bases. V was clipped by 3 bases and J by 4 bases; unmatched bases: 3. The CDR3 sequence is 13 residues long. Germline V CDR1 and CDR2: MNHNY, SVGAGI (reference sequence).

This clonotype turned up a few times. This sequence joins TRBV7-9 and TRBJ1-4; TRBD1 agrees at 7 bases. Germline values: CDR1 SEHNR, CDR2 FQNEAQ (reference sequence). Losses at the gene ends were 5 bases for V and 8 bases for J; bases not matched to a gene: 8. The CDR3 loop spans 14 amino acids. CDR3 in DNA: TGTGCCAGCAGCCCTTCAGGGGGTCGCGAAAAACTGTTTTTT. Translated, it gives CASSPSGGREKLFF.

This clonotype occurred a few times. This chain joins TRBV3-1 and TRBJ1-1; the D is unclear. V lost 5 bases to trimming and J lost 3 bases, with 13 bases between them. CDR1 and CDR2 from the germline V gene are LGHDT and YNNKEL (reference sequence). The CDR3 loop spans 14 amino acids. The CDR3 is CASSTRRRDTEAFF. CDR3 sequence (DNA): TGTGCCAGCAGCACCCGTAGGAGGGACACTGAAGCTTTCTTT.

This clonotype has at least ten counts. The V call is TRBV12-3 or TRBV12-4, the J call TRBJ2-2; D uncertain. The CDR3 has 13 residues. V gave up 3 bases and J gave up 6 bases, with 8 bases separating them. CDR3 amino acids: CASSLVPSGELFF. The CDR3 nucleotides read TGTGCCAGCAGTTTGGTCCCCTCCGGGGAGCTGTTTTTT.